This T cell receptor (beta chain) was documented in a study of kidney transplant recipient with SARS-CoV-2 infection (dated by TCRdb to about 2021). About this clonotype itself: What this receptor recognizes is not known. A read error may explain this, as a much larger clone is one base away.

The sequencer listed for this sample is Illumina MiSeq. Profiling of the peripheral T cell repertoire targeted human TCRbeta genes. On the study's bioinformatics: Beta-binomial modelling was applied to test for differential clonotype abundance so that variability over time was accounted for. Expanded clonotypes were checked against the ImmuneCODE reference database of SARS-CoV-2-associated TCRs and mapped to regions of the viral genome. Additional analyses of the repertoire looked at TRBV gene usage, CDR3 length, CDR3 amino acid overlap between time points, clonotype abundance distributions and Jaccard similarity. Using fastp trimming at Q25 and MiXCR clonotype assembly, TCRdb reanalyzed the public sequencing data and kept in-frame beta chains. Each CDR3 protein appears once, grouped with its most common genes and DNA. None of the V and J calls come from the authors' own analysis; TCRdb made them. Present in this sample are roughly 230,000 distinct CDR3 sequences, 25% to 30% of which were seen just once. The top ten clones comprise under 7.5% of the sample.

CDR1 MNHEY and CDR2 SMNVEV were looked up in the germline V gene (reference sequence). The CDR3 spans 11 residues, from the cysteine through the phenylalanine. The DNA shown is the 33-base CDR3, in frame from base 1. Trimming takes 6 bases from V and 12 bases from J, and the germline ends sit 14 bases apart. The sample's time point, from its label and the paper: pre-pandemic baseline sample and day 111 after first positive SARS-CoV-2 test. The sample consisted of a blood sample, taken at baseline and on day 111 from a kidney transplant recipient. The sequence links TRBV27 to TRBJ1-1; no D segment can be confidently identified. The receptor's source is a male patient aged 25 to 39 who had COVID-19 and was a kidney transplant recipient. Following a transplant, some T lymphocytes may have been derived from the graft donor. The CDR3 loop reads CASSDVRGSFF. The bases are TGTGCCAGCAGCGACGTCCGCGGGTCTTTCTTT.